These 25 T cell receptor beta chains were sequenced from one sample in a study of OX40 agonist ivuxolimab in advanced cancers. The assay was immunoSEQ multiplex PCR, and TCRdb's table has in-frame clones only and misses some. The data show tens of thousands of clones, with roughly three quarters seen just once and 8.5% to 10% held by the top ten. The sample was CD4+ or CD8+ T cells sorted from blood, taken in a trial of the OX40 agonist ivuxolimab. The receptor set was obtained from an adult with an advanced solid tumor such as melanoma, head and neck, liver or kidney cancer.

This clone was counted between two and nine times. The V call is TRBV6-5, the J call TRBJ2-2, with a possible D match to TRBD2 (5 bases). The CDR3 consists of 14 residues. Trimming left V 7 bases short and J 2 bases short, with 11 bases between. Germline lookup yields CDR1 MNHEY and CDR2 SVGAGI. CDR3 DNA sequence: TGTGCCAGCATCGCCGGGATCAACACCGGGGAGCTGTTTTTT. Protein: CASIAGINTGELFF.

The chain recombines TRBV7-8 with TRBJ1-1; D unclear. The CDR3 spans 14 residues. CDR1 SGHVS and CDR2 FQNEAQ come from the germline V gene. The V end lost 5 bases, the J end lost 5 bases, and 15 bases lay between the germline ends. In DNA, the CDR3 is TGTGCCAGCAGCGCGACTCGGGGAGGTACTGAAGCTTTCTTT. Protein: CASSATRGGTEAFF.

The gene calls are TRBV6-1 and TRBJ2-4; 9 bases are a match to TRBD1. CDR3 size: 14 residues. V lost 7 bases, J lost 10 bases, and 11 bases stayed unmatched. CDR1 is MNHNS, CDR2 SASEGT, per germline. The CDR3 bases are TGTGCCAGCACTGACGGACAGGGGTGGATTATTCAGTACTTC. The encoded protein is CASTDGQGWIIQYF.

This clone was seen just once. CDR3 region: CASSVDSLSYGYTF. DNA of the CDR3: TGTGCCAGCAGCGTAGACAGCCTTTCCTATGGCTACACCTTC. The rearrangement links TRBV9 to TRBJ1-2; no firm D call. CDR1 and CDR2 (germline): SGDLS, YYNGEE. The CDR3 has 14 amino acids. Trimming pared 0 bases from V and 4 bases from J, leaving 10 bases between.

The V call is TRBV12-5, the J call TRBJ1-5; possibly TRBD1 for D (6 bases). Germline CDR1 LGHNT, CDR2 FRNRAP. V lost 6 bases and J 1 base, leaving 13 bases between the germline ends. This CDR3 has 15 residues. CDR3 sequence: CASGRDIGSNQPQHF. The DNA of the CDR3 is TGTGCTAGTGGCCGGGACATCGGGAGCAATCAGCCCCAGCATTTT.

The chain uses TRBV6-5 and TRBJ1-1, with a weak D call TRBD1 (6 bases). Trimming removed 2 bases at V and 5 bases at J, with 12 bases between. Looked up from germline, CDR1 is MNHEY and CDR2 is SVGAGI. The CDR3 runs to 14 residues. Here the CDR3 reads CASSYEGGITEAFF. CDR3 nucleotide sequence: TGTGCCAGCAGTTACGAGGGGGGCATAACTGAAGCTTTCTTT.

This CDR3 is CASSYDTEAFF. The CDR3 DNA sequence: TGTGCCAGCAGTTATGACACTGAAGCTTTCTTT. This chain joins TRBV6-6 and TRBJ1-1; D gene ambiguous. CDR3 size: 11 residues. CDR1 and CDR2 (germline): MNHNY, SVGAGI (reference sequence). The V gene lost 3 bases and the J gene lost 3 bases, with 2 bases spanning the gap.

The V and J genes are TRBV27 and TRBJ2-6, with 7 bases that match TRBD1. The J segment lost 2 bases and the V segment lost 6 bases, leaving 4 bases of the junction unmatched. The CDR3 loop spans 15 amino acids. CDR1 and CDR2 (germline): MNHEY, SMNVEV (reference sequence). The DNA for the CDR3 is TGTGCCAGCAGCCCGGACAGGCCTGGGGCCAACGTCCTGACTTTC. This translates into CASSPDRPGANVLTF. Complete variable domain (other parts from reference TRBV27 and TRBJ2-6): EAQVTQNPRYLITVTGKKLTVTCSQNMNHEYMSWYRQDPGLGLRQIYYSMNVEVTDKGDVPEGYKVSRKEKRNFPLILESPSPNQTSLYFCASSPDRPGANVLTFGAGSRLTVL.

This clone was seen a few times. This rearrangement joins TRBV5-4 to TRBJ1-6, with 8 positions matching TRBD1. The CDR3 has 19 amino acids. V lost 3 bases to trimming and J lost 3 bases; unmatched junction nucleotides: 14. The germline V gene encodes CDR1 SGHNT and CDR2 YYREEE (reference sequence). In nucleotides, the CDR3 is TGTGCCAGCAGCTCCCGGACAGGGAGGACCCTAGGCTATAATTCACCCCTCCACTTT. Its protein is CASSSRTGRTLGYNSPLHF.

V gene TRBV16 combines with J gene TRBJ1-2; perhaps TRBD1 as D (6 bases). Trimming shortened V by 2 bases and J by 4 bases, and 11 bases separated the two germline ends. Germline V gene lookup returns CDR1 KGHSY and CDR2 FQNENV. This CDR3 comprises 14 residues. The CDR3 DNA is TGTGCCAGCAGCCAAAGAGGACAGTCCTATGGCTACACCTTC. It specifies CASSQRGQSYGYTF.

This clone was seen just once. This sequence joins TRBV11-1 and TRBJ2-7; D not resolved. CDR1 and CDR2 (germline): SGHAT, FQDESV (reference sequence). The CDR3 has 12 residues. Trimming shortened V by 5 bases and J by 0 bases, and 5 bases separated the two germline ends. CDR3 loop: CASSPNSYEQYF. The CDR3 DNA is TGTGCCAGCAGCCCCAACTCCTACGAGCAGTACTTC.

V and J are TRBV2 and TRBJ1-5; D is unclear. CDR3 size: 12 residues. Germline V CDR1 and CDR2: SNHLY, FYNNEI. Trimming left V 8 bases short and J 5 bases short, with 10 bases between. The CDR3 DNA reads TGTGCCAGCGGACGACCCGATCAGCCCCAGCATTTT. Amino acids: CASGRPDQPQHF.

In its sample, this clone was seen once. The CDR3 region has the DNA TGTGCCAGCAGTTACTCGAGAGTACCGGGTTACACTGAAGCTTTCTTT. It codes for CASSYSRVPGYTEAFF. The V and J genes are TRBV6-5 and TRBJ1-1; unclear D gene. CDR1 is MNHEY, CDR2 SVGAGI, per germline. V lost 0 bases and J lost 3, with 14 bases in between. CDR3 length: 16 residues.

The V and J genes are TRBV9 and TRBJ2-3; D gene unclear. The CDR3 contains 13 residues. Germline assignment: CDR1 SGDLS and CDR2 YYNGEE. The V gene lost 4 bases and the J gene lost 5 bases, with 11 bases spanning the gap. The CDR3 sequence: CASSPMTLDTQYF. The CDR3 DNA reads as TGTGCCAGCAGCCCCATGACTCTAGATACGCAGTATTTT.

The gene calls are TRBV4-1 and TRBJ2-3; 9 positions agree with TRBD2. The CDR3 totals 17 residues. CDR1 and CDR2 (germline): MGHRA, YSYEKL. Trimming took 0 bases from V and 5 from J; bases not matched to a gene: 9. The DNA of the CDR3 is TGCGCCAGCAGCCAAGATGGTGGCGGGGGGGCTCAAGATACGCAGTATTTT. Translation gives CASSQDGGGGAQDTQYF.

The chain couples TRBV2 to TRBJ1-2; a possible D gene is TRBD1 (6 bases). The CDR3 spans 12 residues. CDR1 and CDR2 (germline): SNHLY, FYNNEI. V gave up 6 bases and J gave up 8 bases, with 13 bases separating them. The CDR3 DNA reads TGTGCCAGCAGGCAGGGGCAGGGGGGCTACACCTTC. Its protein is CASRQGQGGYTF.

The CDR3 region has the DNA TGTGCCAGCAGCTCGACAACCGGCGAGCAGTACTTC. It encodes CASSSTTGEQYF. The chain recombines TRBV28 with TRBJ2-7; D unresolved. The V gene's germline CDR1 is MDHEN and CDR2 SYDVKM. V lost 6 bases, J lost 6 bases, and 12 bases lay in between. The CDR3 is 12 amino acids.

The chain couples TRBV6-6 to TRBJ1-6; D uncertain. Germline-derived CDR1 and CDR2 are MNHNY and SVGAGI (reference sequence). The V end lost 4 bases, the J end lost 7 bases, and 5 bases lay between the germline ends. The CDR3 sequence is 12 residues long. The CDR3 is CASSFQNSPLHF. The CDR3 DNA reads as TGTGCCAGCAGTTTCCAGAATTCACCCCTCCACTTT.

The V and J genes are TRBV29-1 and TRBJ2-3; 8 nucleotides agree with TRBD2. Germline values: CDR1 SQVTM, CDR2 ANQGSEA. The J segment lost 4 bases and the V segment lost 2 bases, leaving 5 bases of the junction unmatched. The CDR3 is 14 residues long. The CDR3 region has the DNA TGCAGCGTTGAAATCGGGGGGGTGGCAGATACGCAGTATTTT. It specifies CSVEIGGVADTQYF.

This clone turned up a few times. The chain carries TRBV21-1 and TRBJ1-1; the table names TRBD1, a call not compared with the DNA. TRBV21-1 corresponds to a pseudogene. The CDR3 totals 15 residues. The CDR3 loop is CASSKAAGGYTEAFF. For the CDR3, the DNA is TGTGCCAGCAGCAAAGCCGCAGGGGGCTATACTGAAGCTTTCTTT.

This clone came up a few times. The chain has TRBV2 and TRBJ2-2; 7 nucleotides align to TRBD2. The length of the CDR3 is 13 residues. Germline V gene data show CDR1 as SNHLY and CDR2 as FYNNEI. Trimming removed 7 bases from V and 7 bases from J; junction bases left unmatched: 6. The CDR3 coding sequence is TGTGCCAGCATGGGGGGGATCAACGGGGAGCTGTTTTTT. This translates into CASMGGINGELFF.

The chain links TRBV7-2 to TRBJ2-3, with D tentatively TRBD1 (6 bases). This CDR3 is 15 amino acids long. V shed 8 bases and J shed 0 bases, with 15 bases lying between them. Germline assignment: CDR1 SGHTA and CDR2 FQGNSA. CDR3 bases: TGTGCCAGCCGCGATAAACAGGGTAGCACAGATACGCAGTATTTT. Protein product: CASRDKQGSTDTQYF.

The genes are TRBV30 and TRBJ2-1; 10 bases map to TRBD2. This CDR3 spans 14 amino acids. The V gene end was trimmed by 6 bases and the J gene end by 4 bases; junction bases not matched to a gene: 6. Germline V CDR1 and CDR2: GTSNPN, SVGIG (reference sequence). The CDR3 loop is CACKLAGSYNEQFF. DNA of the CDR3: TGTGCCTGTAAACTAGCGGGGTCGTACAATGAGCAGTTCTTC.

This clone was counted between two and nine times. V usage is TRBV29-1 and J usage is TRBJ1-1, with unresolved D. The length of the CDR3 is 13 residues. V dropped 4 bases and J dropped 0 bases, with 9 bases sitting between them. Germline V gives CDR1 SQVTM, CDR2 ANQGSEA. The CDR3 reads CSVGGRLNTEAFF. CDR3 nucleotides: TGCAGCGTTGGAGGCCGTCTGAACACTGAAGCTTTCTTT.

The genes are TRBV28 and TRBJ1-4; 8 bases align to TRBD1. The CDR3 totals 14 residues. V shed 6 bases and J 8 bases; nucleotides not matched to a gene: 8. CDR1 and CDR2 (germline): MDHEN, SYDVKM. In DNA, the CDR3 is TGTGCCAGCAGCGCTACAGGGGGTCGCGAAAAACTGTTTTTT. Translated, it gives CASSATGGREKLFF.